Each of the 12 T cell receptor beta chains below was sequenced from the same sample in a study of Graves' ophthalmopathy and Graves' hyperthyroidism. CDR3 regions of TCR beta were amplified from RNA transcripts. Amplification began with first-round RT-PCR using HTBI primers, then second-round multiplex PCR was performed. TCRdb re-analysed the multiplex PCR reads in MiXCR, keeping a single row per CDR3 protein. The data show just over 600,000 distinct CDR3 sequences, with roughly 20% seen just once and approximately 7% held by the top ten. The sequenced sample was peripheral blood. The receptors were gathered from a young woman with stable Graves' hyperthyroidism. Some clones in this sample may be carry-over from other donors' samples.

This clonotype was observed at least ten times. The chain couples TRBV6-1 to TRBJ1-2; TRBD1 matches at 8 bases. Germline loops: CDR1 MNHNS, CDR2 SASEGT. The CDR3 consists of 16 residues. V gave up 6 bases and J gave up 6 bases; unmatched junction bases: 15. The CDR3 region has the DNA TGTGCCAGCAGGGACGGGAAGGCAGGGGGCCTCAATGGCTACACCTTC. It codes for CASRDGKAGGLNGYTF.

This clonotype was counted many times. The rearrangement uses TRBV6-5 and TRBJ1-6; a weak D match, TRBD1 (5 bases). Germline assignment: CDR1 MNHEY and CDR2 SVGAGI. The CDR3 contains 15 residues. Trimming removed 0 bases at V and 10 bases at J, with 13 bases between. The CDR3 here is CASSYSTGQGSPLHF. DNA of the CDR3: TGTGCCAGCAGTTACTCCACGGGCCAGGGATCACCCCTCCACTTT.

This clonotype was counted at least ten times. The V call is TRBV20-1, the J call TRBJ2-7, with D perhaps TRBD1 (6 bases). Trimming shortened V by 5 bases and J by 3 bases, and 14 bases separated the two germline ends. Germline CDR1 and CDR2: DFQATT and SNEGSKA (reference sequence). CDR3 length: 13 residues. DNA of the CDR3: TGCAGTGCTCGGCCACAACAGGGCTACGAGCAGTACTTC. This encodes CSARPQQGYEQYF.

This clonotype showed up just a few times. The chain joins TRBV15 to TRBJ2-2, with 8 bases matching TRBD2. The CDR3 totals 15 residues. Germline CDR1 and CDR2: LNHNV and YYDKDF (reference sequence). The ends lost 0 bases at V and 7 bases at J; junction bases unmatched: 4. CDR3 loop: CATSREAGGRGELFF. In DNA form, the CDR3 reads TGTGCCACCAGCAGAGAGGCGGGGGGCCGCGGGGAGCTGTTTTTT.

The chain links TRBV20-1 to TRBJ1-1; tentative D call: TRBD1 (6 bases). The V end was cut by 4 bases, the J end by 4 bases, with 10 bases between. Germline V gene sequence: CDR1 DFQATT, CDR2 SNEGSKA (reference sequence). The CDR3 is 12 amino acids. Here the CDR3 DNA reads TGCAGTGCTAACGTAGGGGGCACTGAAGCTTTCTTT. Amino acids: CSANVGGTEAFF.

This chain connects TRBV12-3 or TRBV12-4 to TRBJ2-7; 8 bases match TRBD2. The CDR3 extends over 14 amino acids. Trimming took 5 bases from V and 2 from J; bases not matched to a gene: 5. As DNA, the CDR3 is TGTGCCAGCAGTGGGGCGCGGGGGGCCTACGAGCAGTACTTC. Its translation: CASSGARGAYEQYF.

This clonotype was recorded a few times. The CDR3 carries no conserved terminal phenylalanine or tryptophan, so it likely arises from a read error. The V call is TRBV6-5, the J call TRBJ1-1; D is ambiguous. Germline CDR1 is MNHEY and CDR2 is SVGAGI. V was clipped by 0 bases and J by 2 bases, with 1 base between them. The CDR3 runs 12 residues. The CDR3 bases are TGTGCCAGCAGTTACTCAAACACTGAAGCTTTCTAT. Translation: CASSYSNTEAFY.

This clonotype was seen at least ten times. J is TRBJ1-5 and V is TRBV24-1, with D maybe TRBD1 (5 bases). Germline loops: CDR1 KGHDR, CDR2 SFDVKD. The CDR3 covers 14 residues. The germline V and J ends were trimmed by 10 bases and 0 bases, with 12 bases remaining between them. CDR3 nucleotide sequence: TGTGCCACATCGGGACGGGTTAGCAATCAGCCCCAGCATTTT. This encodes CATSGRVSNQPQHF.

The chain carries TRBV5-1 and TRBJ1-2; a weak D match, TRBD1 (5 bases). The V and J ends lost 3 bases and 4 bases respectively, with 22 bases between them. CDR3 length: 17 amino acids. In germline, CDR1 is SGHRS, CDR2 YFSETQ. As DNA, the CDR3 is TGCGCCAGCAGCTGGACGAGGGACCGCACTCTATTCTATGGCTACACCTTC. Translation gives CASSWTRDRTLFYGYTF.

This clonotype was observed many times. The rearrangement links TRBV25-1 to TRBJ1-1; possible D gene TRBD1, 5 bases. Germline V lookup: CDR1 MGHDK, CDR2 SYGVNS. V was pared by 3 bases and J by 7 bases, with 12 bases between. The CDR3 sequence is 13 residues long. CDR3: CASSEGTAYEAFF. CDR3 in DNA: TGTGCCAGCAGTGAGGGGACGGCTTATGAAGCTTTCTTT.

Many counts were recorded for this clonotype. A read error is possible here, since a much larger clone lies one base away. The V call is TRBV6-5, the J call TRBJ2-7; D remains ambiguous. This CDR3 region has 12 residues. In germline, CDR1 is MNHEY, CDR2 SVGAGI. Trimming took 2 bases from V and 6 from J, leaving 8 bases between them. CDR3 residues: CASSYRVSEQYF. The CDR3 coding sequence is TGTGCCAGCAGTTACAGGGTCTCCGAGCAGTACTTC.

This clonotype appeared many times. The rearrangement uses TRBV15 and TRBJ2-7; D may match TRBD1 or TRBD2 (6 bases each). Per the germline V gene, CDR1 is LNHNV and CDR2 is YYDKDF (reference sequence). V was clipped by 1 base and J by 5 bases, with 12 bases between them. The CDR3 is made up of 14 amino acids. CDR3 coding DNA: TGTGCCACCAGCAGAGTAAGGGGGGAAGACGAGCAGTACTTC. Translating it yields CATSRVRGEDEQYF.